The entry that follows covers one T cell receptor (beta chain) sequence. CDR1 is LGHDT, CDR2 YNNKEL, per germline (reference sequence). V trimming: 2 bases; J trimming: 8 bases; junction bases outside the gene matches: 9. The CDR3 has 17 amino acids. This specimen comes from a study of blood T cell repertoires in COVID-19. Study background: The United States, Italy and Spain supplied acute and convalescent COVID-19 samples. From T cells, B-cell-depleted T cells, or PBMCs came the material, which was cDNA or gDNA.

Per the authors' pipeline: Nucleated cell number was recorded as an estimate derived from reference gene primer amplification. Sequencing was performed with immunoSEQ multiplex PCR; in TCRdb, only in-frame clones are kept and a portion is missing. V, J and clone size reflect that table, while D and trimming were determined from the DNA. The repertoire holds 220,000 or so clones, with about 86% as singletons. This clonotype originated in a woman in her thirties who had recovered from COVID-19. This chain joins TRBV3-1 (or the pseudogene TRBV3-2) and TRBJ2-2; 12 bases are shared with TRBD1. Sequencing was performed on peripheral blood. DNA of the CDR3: TGTGCCAGCAGCCAATTTTTGGGACAGGGGGCTAAGGGGGAGCTGTTTTTT. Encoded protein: CASSQFLGQGAKGELFF.